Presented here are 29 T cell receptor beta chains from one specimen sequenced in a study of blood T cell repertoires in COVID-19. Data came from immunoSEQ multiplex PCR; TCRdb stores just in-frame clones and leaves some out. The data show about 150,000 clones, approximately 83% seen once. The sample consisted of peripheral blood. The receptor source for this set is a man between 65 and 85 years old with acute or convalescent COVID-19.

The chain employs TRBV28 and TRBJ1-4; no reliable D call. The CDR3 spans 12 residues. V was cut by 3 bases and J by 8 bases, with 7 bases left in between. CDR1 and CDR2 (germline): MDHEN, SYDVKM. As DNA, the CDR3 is TGTGCCAGCAGTTTGACACGCGAAAAACTGTTTTTT. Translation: CASSLTREKLFF.

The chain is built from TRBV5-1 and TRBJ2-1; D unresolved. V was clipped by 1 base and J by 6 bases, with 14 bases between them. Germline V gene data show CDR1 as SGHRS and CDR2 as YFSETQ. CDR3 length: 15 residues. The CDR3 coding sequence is TGCGCCAGCAGCTTGTTGCGGTCAAAAGTCAATGAGCAGTTCTTC. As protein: CASSLLRSKVNEQFF. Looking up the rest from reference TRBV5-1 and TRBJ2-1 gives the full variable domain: KAGVTQTPRYLIKTRGQQVTLSCSPISGHRSVSWYQQTPGQGLQFLFEYFSETQRNKGNFPGRFSGRQFSNSRSEMNVSTLELGDSALYLCASSLLRSKVNEQFFGPGTRLTVL.

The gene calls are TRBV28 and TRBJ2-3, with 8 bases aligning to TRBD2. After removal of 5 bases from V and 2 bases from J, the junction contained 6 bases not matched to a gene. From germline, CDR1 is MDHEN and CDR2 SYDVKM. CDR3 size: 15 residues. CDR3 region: CASSVIAGFTDTQYF. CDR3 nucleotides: TGTGCCAGCAGTGTTATAGCGGGATTCACAGATACGCAGTATTTT.

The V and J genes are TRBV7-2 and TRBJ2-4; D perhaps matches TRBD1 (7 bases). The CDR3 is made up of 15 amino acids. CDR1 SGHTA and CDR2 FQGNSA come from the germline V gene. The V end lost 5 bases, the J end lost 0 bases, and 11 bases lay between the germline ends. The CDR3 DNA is TGTGCCAGCAGCCCAGGGGGAGGAGCCAAAAACATTCAGTACTTC. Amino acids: CASSPGGGAKNIQYF.

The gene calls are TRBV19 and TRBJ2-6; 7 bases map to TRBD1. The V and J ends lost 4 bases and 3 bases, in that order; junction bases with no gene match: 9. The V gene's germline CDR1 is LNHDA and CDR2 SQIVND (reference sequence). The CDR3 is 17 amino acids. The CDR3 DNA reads TGTGCCAGTAGTAAATCGACAGGGTCGGGTGGGGCCAACGTCCTGACTTTC. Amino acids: CASSKSTGSGGANVLTF. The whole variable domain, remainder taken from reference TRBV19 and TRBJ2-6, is DGGITQSPKYLFRKEGQNVTLSCEQNLNHDAMYWYRQDPGQGLRLIYYSQIVNDFQKGDIAEGYSVSREKKESFPLTVTSAQKNPTAFYLCASSKSTGSGGANVLTFGAGSRLTVL.

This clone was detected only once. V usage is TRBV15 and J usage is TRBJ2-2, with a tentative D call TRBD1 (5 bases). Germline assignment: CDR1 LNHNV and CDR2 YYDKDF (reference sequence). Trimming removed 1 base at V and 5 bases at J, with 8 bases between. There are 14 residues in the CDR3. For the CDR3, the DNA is TGTGCCACCAGCAGAGTGCGACAGACCGGGGAGCTGTTTTTT. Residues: CATSRVRQTGELFF.

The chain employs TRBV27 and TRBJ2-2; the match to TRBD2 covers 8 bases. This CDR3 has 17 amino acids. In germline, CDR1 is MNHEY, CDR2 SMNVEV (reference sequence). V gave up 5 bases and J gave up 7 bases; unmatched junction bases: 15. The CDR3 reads CASSRPSVSGSNGELFF. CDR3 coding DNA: TGTGCCAGCAGTCGACCGTCAGTGAGCGGGAGCAACGGGGAGCTGTTTTTT.

The CDR3 DNA sequence: TGTGCCAGCAGTTCGGAAATCCTACAGGGGAACAATCAGCCCCAGCATTTT. This gives the protein CASSSEILQGNNQPQHF. V usage is TRBV6-2 or TRBV6-3 and J usage is TRBJ1-5, with 7 bases fitting TRBD1. CDR1 and CDR2 from the germline V gene are MNHEY and SVGEGT. The CDR3 consists of 17 residues. V was pared by 4 bases and J by 3 bases, with 12 bases of the junction left unmatched.

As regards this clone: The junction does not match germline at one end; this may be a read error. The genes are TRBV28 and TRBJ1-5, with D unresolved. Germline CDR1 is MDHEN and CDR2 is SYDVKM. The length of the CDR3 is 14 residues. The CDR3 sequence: CASSLNGDNLPQHF. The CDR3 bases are TGTGCCAGCAGTTTGAATGGCGACAATCTGCCCCAGCATTTT.

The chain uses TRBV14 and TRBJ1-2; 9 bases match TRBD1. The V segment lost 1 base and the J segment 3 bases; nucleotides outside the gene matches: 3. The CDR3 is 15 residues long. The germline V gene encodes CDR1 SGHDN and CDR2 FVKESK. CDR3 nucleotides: TGTGCCAGCAGCCAAGTACGACAGGGGGACTATGGCTACACCTTC. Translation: CASSQVRQGDYGYTF.

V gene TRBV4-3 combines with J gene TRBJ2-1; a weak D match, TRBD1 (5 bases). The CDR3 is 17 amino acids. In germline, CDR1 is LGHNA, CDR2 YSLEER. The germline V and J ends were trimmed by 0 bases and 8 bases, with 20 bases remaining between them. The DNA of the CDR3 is TGCGCCAGCAGCCAAGATGAGACTCCCAGGGCCATTGATGAGCAGTTCTTC. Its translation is CASSQDETPRAIDEQFF.

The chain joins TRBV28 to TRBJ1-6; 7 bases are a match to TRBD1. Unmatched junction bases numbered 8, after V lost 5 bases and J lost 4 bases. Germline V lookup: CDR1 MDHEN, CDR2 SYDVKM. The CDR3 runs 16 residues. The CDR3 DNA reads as TGTGCCAGCAGTCGAGCCGGACAGGTGTATAATTCACCCCTCCACTTT. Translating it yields CASSRAGQVYNSPLHF.

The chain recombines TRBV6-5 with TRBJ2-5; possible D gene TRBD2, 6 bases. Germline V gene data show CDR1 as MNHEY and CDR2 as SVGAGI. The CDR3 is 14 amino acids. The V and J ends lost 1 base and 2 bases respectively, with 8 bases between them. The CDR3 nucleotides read TGTGCCAGCAGTTACTTGGGACTTCAAGAGACCCAGTACTTC. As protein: CASSYLGLQETQYF.

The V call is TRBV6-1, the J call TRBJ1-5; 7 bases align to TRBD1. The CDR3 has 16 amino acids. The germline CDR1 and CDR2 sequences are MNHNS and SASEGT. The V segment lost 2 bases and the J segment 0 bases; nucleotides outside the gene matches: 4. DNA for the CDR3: TGTGCCAGCAGTGAAACAGGGGCCTATAGCAATCAGCCCCAGCATTTT. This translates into CASSETGAYSNQPQHF.

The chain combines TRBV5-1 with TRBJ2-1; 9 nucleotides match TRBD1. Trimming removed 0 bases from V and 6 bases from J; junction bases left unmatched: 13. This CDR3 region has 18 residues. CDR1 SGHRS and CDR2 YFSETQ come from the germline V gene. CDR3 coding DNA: TGCGCCAGCAGCTTGGCGGGTCTCCCGGGACAGGGCCTCAATGAGCAGTTCTTC. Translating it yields CASSLAGLPGQGLNEQFF.

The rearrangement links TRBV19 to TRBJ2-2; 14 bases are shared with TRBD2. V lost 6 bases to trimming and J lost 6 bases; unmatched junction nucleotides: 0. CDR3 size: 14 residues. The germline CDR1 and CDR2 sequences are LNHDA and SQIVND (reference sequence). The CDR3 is CASRGLAGAGELFF. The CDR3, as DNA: TGTGCCAGTAGGGGACTAGCGGGAGCCGGGGAGCTGTTTTTT.

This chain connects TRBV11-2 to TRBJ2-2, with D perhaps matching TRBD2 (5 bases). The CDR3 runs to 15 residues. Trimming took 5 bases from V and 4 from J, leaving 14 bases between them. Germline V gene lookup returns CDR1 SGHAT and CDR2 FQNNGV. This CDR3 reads CASSPRGWGTGELFF. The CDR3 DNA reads TGTGCCAGCAGCCCCCGAGGGTGGGGCACCGGGGAGCTGTTTTTT.

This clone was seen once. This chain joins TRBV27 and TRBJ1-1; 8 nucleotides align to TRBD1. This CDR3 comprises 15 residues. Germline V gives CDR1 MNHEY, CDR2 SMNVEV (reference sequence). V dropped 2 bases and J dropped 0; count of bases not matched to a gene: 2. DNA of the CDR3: TGTGCCAGCAGTTTACAGGGGGCCCTGAACACTGAAGCTTTCTTT. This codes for CASSLQGALNTEAFF.

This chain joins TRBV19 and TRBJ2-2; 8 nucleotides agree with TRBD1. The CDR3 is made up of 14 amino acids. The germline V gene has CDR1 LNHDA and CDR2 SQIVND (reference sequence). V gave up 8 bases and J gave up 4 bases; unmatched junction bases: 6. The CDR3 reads CASGRGQGTGELFF. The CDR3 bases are TGTGCCAGTGGCAGGGGGCAGGGCACCGGGGAGCTGTTTTTT.

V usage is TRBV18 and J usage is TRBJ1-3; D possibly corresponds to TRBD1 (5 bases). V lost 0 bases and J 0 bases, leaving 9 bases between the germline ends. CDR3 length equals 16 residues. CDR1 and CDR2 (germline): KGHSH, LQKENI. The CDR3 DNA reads TGTGCCAGCTCACCACCGGGGGGGTACTCTGGAAACACCATATATTTT. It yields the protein CASSPPGGYSGNTIYF.

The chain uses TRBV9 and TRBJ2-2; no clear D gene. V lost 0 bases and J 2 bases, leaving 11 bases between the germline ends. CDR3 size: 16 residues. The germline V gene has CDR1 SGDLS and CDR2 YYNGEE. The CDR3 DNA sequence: TGTGCCAGCAGCGTAGACATAGCCCGAAACACCGGGGAGCTGTTTTTT. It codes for CASSVDIARNTGELFF. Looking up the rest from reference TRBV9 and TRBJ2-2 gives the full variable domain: DSGVTQTPKHLITATGQRVTLRCSPRSGDLSVYWYQQSLDQGLQFLIQYYNGEERAKGNILERFSAQQFPDLHSELNLSSLELGDSALYFCASSVDIARNTGELFFGEGSRLTVL.

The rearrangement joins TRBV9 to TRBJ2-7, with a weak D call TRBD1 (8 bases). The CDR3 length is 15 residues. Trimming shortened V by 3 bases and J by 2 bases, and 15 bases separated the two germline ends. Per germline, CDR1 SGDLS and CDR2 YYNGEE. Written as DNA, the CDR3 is TGTGCCAGCAGCGCACAGGGGGGGCATGCCTACGAGCAGTACTTC. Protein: CASSAQGGHAYEQYF.

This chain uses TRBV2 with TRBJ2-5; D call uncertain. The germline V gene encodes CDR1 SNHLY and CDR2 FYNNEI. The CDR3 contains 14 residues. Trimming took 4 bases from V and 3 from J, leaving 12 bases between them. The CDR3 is CASSGWNEEETQYF. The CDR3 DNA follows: TGTGCCAGCAGTGGGTGGAATGAGGAAGAGACCCAGTACTTC.

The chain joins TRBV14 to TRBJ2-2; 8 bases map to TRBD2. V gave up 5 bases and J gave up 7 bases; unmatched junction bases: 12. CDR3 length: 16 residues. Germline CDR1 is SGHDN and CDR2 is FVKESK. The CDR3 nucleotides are TGTGCCAGCAGCTCCCGTAGCGGGGATCGGTTCGGGGAGCTGTTTTTT. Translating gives CASSSRSGDRFGELFF.

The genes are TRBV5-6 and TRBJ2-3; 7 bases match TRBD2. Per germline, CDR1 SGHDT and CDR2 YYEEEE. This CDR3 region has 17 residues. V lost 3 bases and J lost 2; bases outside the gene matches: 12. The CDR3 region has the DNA TGTGCCAGCAGCTATTTACGAGCGGGGTCCTACACAGATACGCAGTATTTT. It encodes CASSYLRAGSYTDTQYF.

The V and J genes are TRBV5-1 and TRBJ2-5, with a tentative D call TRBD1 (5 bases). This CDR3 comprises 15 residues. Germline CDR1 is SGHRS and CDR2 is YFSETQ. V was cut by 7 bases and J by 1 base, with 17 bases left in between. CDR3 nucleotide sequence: TGCGCCAGCGGGTACCTTGGGGCCGCCCAAGAGACCCAGTACTTC. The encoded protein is CASGYLGAAQETQYF. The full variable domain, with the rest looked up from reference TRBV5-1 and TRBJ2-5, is KAGVTQTPRYLIKTRGQQVTLSCSPISGHRSVSWYQQTPGQGLQFLFEYFSETQRNKGNFPGRFSGRQFSNSRSEMNVSTLELGDSALYLCASGYLGAAQETQYFGPGTRLLVL.

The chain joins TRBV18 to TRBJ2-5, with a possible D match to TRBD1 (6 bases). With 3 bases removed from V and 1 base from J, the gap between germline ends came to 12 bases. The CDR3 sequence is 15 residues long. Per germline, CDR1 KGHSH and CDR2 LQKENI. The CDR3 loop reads CASSPPTGIQETQYF. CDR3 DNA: TGTGCCAGCTCACCTCCCACAGGGATCCAAGAGACCCAGTACTTC.

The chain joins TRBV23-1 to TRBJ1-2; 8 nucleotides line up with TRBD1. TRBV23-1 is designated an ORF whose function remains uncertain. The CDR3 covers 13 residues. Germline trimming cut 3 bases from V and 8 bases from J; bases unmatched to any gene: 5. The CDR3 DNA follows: TGCGCCAGCAGTCAGACGGACAGGGACGGCTACACCTTC. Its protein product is CASSQTDRDGYTF.

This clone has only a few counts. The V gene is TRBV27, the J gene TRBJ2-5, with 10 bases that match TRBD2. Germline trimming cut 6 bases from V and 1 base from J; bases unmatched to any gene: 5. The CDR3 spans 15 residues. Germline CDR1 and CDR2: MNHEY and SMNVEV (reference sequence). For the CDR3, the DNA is TGTGCCAGCAGACAGAGCGGGAGGGCCCAAGAGACCCAGTACTTC. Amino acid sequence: CASRQSGRAQETQYF.